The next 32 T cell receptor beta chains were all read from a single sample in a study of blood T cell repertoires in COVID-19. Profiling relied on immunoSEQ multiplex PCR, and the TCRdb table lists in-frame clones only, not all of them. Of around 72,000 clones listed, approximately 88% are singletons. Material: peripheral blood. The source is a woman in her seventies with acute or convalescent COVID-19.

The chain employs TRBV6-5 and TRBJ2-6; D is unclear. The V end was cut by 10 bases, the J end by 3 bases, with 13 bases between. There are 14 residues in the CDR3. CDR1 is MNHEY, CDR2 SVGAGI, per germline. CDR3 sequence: CATRKPVGANVLTF. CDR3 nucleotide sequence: TGTGCCACCAGGAAACCGGTTGGGGCCAACGTCCTGACTTTC.

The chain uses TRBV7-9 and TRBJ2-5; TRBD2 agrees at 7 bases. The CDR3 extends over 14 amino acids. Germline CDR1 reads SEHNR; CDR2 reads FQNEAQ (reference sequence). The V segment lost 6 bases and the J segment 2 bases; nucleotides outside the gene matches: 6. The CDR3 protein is CASRKRGPQETQYF. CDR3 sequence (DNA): TGTGCCAGCAGGAAGCGGGGACCACAAGAGACCCAGTACTTC.

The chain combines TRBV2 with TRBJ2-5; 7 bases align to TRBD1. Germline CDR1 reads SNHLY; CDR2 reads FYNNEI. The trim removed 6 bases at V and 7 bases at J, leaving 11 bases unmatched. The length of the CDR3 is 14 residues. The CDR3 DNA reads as TGTGCCAGCAGGACGACAGGGCAGAGGGGGACCCAGTACTTC. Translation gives CASRTTGQRGTQYF.

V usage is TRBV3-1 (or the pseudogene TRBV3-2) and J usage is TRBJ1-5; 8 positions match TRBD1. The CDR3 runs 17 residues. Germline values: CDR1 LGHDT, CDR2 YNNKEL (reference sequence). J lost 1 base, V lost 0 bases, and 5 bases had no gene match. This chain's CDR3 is CASSQEGRGRSNQPQHF. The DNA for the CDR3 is TGTGCCAGCAGCCAAGAGGGCAGGGGGCGAAGCAATCAGCCCCAGCATTTT.

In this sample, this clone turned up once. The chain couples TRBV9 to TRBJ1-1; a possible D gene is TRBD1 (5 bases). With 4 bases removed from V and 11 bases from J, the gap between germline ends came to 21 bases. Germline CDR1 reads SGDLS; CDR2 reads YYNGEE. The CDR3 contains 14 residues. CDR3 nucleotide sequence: TGTGCCAGCAGCCCTGCCTCGGCAGGGAGGTTTGCTTTCTTT. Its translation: CASSPASAGRFAFF.

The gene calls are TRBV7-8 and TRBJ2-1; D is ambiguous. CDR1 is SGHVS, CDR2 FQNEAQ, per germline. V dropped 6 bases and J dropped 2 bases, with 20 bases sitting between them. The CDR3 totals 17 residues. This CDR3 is CASRAYYPGLTYNEQFF. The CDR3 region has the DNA TGTGCCAGCAGGGCCTACTATCCGGGTTTAACCTACAATGAGCAGTTCTTC. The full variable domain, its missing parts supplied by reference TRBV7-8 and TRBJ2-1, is GAGVSQSPRYKVAKRGQDVALRCDPISGHVSLFWYQQALGQGPEFLTYFQNEAQLDKSGLPSDRFFAERPEGSVSTLKIQRTQQEDSAVYLCASRAYYPGLTYNEQFFGPGTRLTVL.

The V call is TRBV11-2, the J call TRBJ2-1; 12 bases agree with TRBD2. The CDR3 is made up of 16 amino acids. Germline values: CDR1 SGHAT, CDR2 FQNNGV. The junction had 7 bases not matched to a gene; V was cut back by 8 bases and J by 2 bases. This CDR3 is CASSLTSGGTYNEQFF. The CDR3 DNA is TGTGCCAGCTCCCTGACTAGCGGGGGTACCTACAATGAGCAGTTCTTC.

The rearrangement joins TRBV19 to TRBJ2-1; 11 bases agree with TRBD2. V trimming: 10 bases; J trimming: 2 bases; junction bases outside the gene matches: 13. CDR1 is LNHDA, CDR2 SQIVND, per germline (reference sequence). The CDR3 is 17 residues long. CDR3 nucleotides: TGTGCCACCTCAGGGGTAGCGGGAGGGTGGACCTACAATGAGCAGTTCTTC. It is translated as CATSGVAGGWTYNEQFF. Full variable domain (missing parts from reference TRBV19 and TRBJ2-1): DGGITQSPKYLFRKEGQNVTLSCEQNLNHDAMYWYRQDPGQGLRLIYYSQIVNDFQKGDIAEGYSVSREKKESFPLTVTSAQKNPTAFYLCATSGVAGGWTYNEQFFGPGTRLTVL.

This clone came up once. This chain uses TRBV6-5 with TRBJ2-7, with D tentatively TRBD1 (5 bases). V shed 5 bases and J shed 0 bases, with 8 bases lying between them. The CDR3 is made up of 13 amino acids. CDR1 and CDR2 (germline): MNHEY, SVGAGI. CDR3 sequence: CASSPGHSYEQYF. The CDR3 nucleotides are TGTGCCAGCAGTCCTGGACACTCCTACGAGCAGTACTTC.

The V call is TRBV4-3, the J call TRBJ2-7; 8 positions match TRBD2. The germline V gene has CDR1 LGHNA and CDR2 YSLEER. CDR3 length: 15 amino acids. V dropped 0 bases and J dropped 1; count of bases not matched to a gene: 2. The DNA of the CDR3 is TGCGCCAGCAGCCAAGAGGCGGGAGGATCCTACGAGCAGTACTTC. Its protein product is CASSQEAGGSYEQYF.

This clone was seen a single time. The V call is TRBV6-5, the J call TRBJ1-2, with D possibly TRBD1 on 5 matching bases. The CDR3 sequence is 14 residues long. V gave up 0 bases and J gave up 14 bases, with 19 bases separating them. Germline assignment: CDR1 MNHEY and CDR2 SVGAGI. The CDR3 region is CASSYSNSGGEPTF. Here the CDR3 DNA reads TGTGCCAGCAGTTACTCGAATAGCGGAGGGGAACCGACCTTC.

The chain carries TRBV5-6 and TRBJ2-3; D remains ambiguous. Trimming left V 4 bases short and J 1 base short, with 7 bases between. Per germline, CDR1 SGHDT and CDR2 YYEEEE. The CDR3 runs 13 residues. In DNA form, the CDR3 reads TGTGCCAGCAGCGGGCGCCGCACAGATACGCAGTATTTT. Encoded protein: CASSGRRTDTQYF.

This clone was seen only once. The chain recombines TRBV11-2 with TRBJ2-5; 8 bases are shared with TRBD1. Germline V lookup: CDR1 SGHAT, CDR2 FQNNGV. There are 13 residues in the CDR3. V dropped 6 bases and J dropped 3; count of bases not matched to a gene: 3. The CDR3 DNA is TGTGCCAGCAGTCCGGACAGGGAAGAGACCCAGTACTTC. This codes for CASSPDREETQYF.

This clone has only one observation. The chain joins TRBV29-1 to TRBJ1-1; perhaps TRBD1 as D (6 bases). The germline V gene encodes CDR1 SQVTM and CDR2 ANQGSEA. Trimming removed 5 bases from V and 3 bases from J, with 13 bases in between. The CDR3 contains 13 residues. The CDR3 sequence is CSVQQGMDTEAFF. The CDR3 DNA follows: TGCAGCGTTCAACAGGGAATGGACACTGAAGCTTTCTTT.

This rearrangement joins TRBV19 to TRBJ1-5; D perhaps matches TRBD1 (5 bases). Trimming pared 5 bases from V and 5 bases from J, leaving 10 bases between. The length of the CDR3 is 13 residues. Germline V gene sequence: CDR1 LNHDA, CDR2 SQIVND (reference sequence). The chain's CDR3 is CASSADIYQPQHF. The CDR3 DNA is TGTGCCAGTAGTGCGGACATCTATCAGCCCCAGCATTTT.

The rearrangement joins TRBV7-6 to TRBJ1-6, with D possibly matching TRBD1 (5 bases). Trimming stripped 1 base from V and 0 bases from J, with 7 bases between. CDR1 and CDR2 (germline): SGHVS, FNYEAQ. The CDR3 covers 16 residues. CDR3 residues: CASSLEGSSYNSPLHF. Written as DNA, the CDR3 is TGTGCCAGCAGCTTAGAGGGGTCCTCCTATAATTCACCCCTCCACTTT.

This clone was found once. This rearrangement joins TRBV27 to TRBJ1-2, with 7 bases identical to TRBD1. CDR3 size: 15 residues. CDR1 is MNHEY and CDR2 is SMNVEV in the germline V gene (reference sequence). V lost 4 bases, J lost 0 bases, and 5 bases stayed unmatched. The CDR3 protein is CASSSGQSANYGYTF. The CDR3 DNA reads TGTGCCAGCAGTTCGGGACAGAGTGCTAACTATGGCTACACCTTC.

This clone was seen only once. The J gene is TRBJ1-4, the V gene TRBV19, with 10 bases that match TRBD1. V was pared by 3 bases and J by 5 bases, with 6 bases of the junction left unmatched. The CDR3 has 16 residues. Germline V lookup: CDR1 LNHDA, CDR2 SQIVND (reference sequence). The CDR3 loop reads CASSIMGQGPNEKLFF. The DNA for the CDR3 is TGTGCCAGTAGTATTATGGGACAGGGGCCAAATGAAAAACTGTTTTTT. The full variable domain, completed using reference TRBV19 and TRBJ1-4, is DGGITQSPKYLFRKEGQNVTLSCEQNLNHDAMYWYRQDPGQGLRLIYYSQIVNDFQKGDIAEGYSVSREKKESFPLTVTSAQKNPTAFYLCASSIMGQGPNEKLFFGSGTQLSVL.

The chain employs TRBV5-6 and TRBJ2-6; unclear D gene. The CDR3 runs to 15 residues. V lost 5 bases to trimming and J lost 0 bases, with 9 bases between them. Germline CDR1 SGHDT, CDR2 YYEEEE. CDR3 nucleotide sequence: TGTGCCAGCAGGCCACAATTCTCTGGGGCCAACGTCCTGACTTTC. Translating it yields CASRPQFSGANVLTF.

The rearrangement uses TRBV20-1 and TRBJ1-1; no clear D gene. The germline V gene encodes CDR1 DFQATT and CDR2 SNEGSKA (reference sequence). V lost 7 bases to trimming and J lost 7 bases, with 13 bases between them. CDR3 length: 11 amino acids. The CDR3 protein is CSGLGQIEAFF. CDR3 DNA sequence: TGCAGTGGCCTTGGGCAGATTGAAGCTTTCTTT.

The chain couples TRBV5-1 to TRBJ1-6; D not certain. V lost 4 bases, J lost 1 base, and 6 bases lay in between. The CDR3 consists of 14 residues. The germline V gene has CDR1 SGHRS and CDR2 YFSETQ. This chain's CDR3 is CASSVGSYNSPLHF. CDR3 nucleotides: TGCGCCAGCAGCGTCGGGTCCTATAATTCACCCCTCCACTTT.

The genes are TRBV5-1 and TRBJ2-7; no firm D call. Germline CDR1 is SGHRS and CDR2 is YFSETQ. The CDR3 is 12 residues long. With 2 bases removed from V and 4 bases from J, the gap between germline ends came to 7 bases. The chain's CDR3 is CASSFDSYEQYF. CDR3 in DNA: TGCGCCAGCAGCTTTGACTCGTACGAGCAGTACTTC.

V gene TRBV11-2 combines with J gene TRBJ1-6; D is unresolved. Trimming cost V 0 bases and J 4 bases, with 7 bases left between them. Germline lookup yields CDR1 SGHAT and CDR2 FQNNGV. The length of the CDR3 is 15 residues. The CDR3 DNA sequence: TGTGCCAGCAGCTTAGATATCCTTTATAATTCACCCCTCCACTTT. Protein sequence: CASSLDILYNSPLHF. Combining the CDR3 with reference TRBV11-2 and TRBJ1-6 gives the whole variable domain EAGVAQSPRYKIIEKRQSVAFWCNPISGHATLYWYQQILGQGPKLLIQFQNNGVVDDSQLPKDRFSAERLKGVDSTLKIQPAKLEDSAVYLCASSLDILYNSPLHFGNGTRLTVT.

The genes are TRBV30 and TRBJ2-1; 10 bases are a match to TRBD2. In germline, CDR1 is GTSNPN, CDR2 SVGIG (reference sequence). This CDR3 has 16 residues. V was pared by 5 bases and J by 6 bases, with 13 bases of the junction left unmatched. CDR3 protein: CAWHKQRGGFGNEQFF. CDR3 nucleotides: TGTGCCTGGCATAAACAGCGGGGGGGCTTTGGCAATGAGCAGTTCTTC.

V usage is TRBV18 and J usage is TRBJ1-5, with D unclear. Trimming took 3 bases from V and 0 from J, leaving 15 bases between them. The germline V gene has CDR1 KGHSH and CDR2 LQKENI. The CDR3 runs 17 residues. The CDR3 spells CASSPLNGLFSNQPQHF. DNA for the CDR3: TGTGCCAGCTCACCTCTAAACGGACTGTTTAGCAATCAGCCCCAGCATTTT.

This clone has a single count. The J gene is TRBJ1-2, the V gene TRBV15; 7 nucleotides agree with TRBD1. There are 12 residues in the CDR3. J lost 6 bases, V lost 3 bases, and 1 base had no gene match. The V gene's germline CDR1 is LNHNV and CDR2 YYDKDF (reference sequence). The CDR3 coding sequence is TGTGCCACCAGCAGTCAGGGGGATGGCTACACCTTC. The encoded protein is CATSSQGDGYTF.

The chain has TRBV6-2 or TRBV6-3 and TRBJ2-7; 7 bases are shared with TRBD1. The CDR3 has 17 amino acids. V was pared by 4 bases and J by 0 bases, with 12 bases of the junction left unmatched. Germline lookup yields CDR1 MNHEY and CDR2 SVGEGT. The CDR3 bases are TGTGCCAGCAGTTCAGGGACAGTTACCTTGACCTCCTACGAGCAGTACTTC. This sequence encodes CASSSGTVTLTSYEQYF.

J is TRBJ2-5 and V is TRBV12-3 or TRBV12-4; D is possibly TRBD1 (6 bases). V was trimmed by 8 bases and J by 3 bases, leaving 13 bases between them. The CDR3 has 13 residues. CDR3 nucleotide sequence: TGTGCCAGCGGTCCACAGGGAAAAGAGACCCAGTACTTC. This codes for CASGPQGKETQYF.

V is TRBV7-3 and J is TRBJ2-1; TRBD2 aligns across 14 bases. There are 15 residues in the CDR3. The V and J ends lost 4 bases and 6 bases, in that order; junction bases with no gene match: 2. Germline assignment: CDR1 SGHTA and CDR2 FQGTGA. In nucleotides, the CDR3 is TGTGCCAGCAGCTACGGGACTAGCGGGAGCAATGAGCAGTTCTTC. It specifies CASSYGTSGSNEQFF.

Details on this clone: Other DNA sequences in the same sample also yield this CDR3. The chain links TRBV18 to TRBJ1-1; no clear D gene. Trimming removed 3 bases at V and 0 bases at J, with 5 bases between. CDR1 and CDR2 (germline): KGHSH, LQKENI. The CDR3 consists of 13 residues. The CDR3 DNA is TGTGCCAGCTCACCGGCAGTGAACACTGAAGCTTTCTTT. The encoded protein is CASSPAVNTEAFF.

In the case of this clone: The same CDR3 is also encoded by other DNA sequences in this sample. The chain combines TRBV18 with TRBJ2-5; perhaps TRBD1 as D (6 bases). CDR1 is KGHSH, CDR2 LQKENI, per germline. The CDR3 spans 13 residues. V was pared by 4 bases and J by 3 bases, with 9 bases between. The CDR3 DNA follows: TGTGCCAGCTCACGGGGACAAAAAGAGACCCAGTACTTC. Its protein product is CASSRGQKETQYF. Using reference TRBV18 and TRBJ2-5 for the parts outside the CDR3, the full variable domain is NAGVMQNPRHLVRRRGQEARLRCSPMKGHSHVYWYRQLPEEGLKFMVYLQKENIIDESGMPKERFSAEFPKEGPSILRIQQVVRGDSAAYFCASSRGQKETQYFGPGTRLLVL.

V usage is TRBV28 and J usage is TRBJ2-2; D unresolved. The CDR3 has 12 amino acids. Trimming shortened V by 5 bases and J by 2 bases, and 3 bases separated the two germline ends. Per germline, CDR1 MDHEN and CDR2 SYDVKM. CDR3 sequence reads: CASSLNTGELFF. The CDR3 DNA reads TGTGCCAGCAGTCTTAACACCGGGGAGCTGTTTTTT.